Listed here is a single T cell receptor beta chain. The CDR3 has 17 amino acids. Per the germline V gene, CDR1 is SGHRS and CDR2 is YFSETQ. Trimming removed 0 bases from V and 5 bases from J, with 21 bases in between. As defined, naive CD8 cells were CD45RO-negative and positively selected for CCR7, with terminally differentiated effector memory CD45RA+ cells excluded. The assay ran at deep level. The assay was immunoSEQ multiplex PCR, and TCRdb's table has in-frame clones only and misses some. The sample holds 1.5 million to 2.5 million clones, over 85% seen once. The source of the sample is a study of shared clonotypes between healthy human individuals.

The sequence was obtained from a man aged 18 to 29 in good health. V usage is TRBV5-1 and J usage is TRBJ2-7; D might be TRBD2 (6 bases). The sample taken for sequencing was naive CD8+ T cells sorted from blood. CDR3 amino acids: CASSLGSPVGGLNEQYF. The CDR3 bases are TGCGCCAGCAGCTTGGGTTCACCCGTCGGGGGATTGAACGAGCAGTACTTC. The full variable domain, rest sourced from reference TRBV5-1 and TRBJ2-7, is KAGVTQTPRYLIKTRGQQVTLSCSPISGHRSVSWYQQTPGQGLQFLFEYFSETQRNKGNFPGRFSGRQFSNSRSEMNVSTLELGDSALYLCASSLGSPVGGLNEQYFGPGTRLTVT.